The present TCR beta chain was sequenced within a study of cytotoxic CD8 clonotypes in ibrutinib-treated CLL. Study-wide context: Samples averaged about 260,000 productive templates and 94,082 productive rearrangements.

Generated by immunoSEQ multiplex PCR, the TCRdb table keeps only in-frame clones and is missing some. The data hold 250,000 to 350,000 clones, with approximately 79% observed a single time. This CDR3 has 15 amino acids. J gave up 4 bases and V 5 bases, and 9 bases lay outside the gene matches. Germline V gene data show CDR1 as SGHAT and CDR2 as FQNNGV. The sequence came from a human donor with chronic lymphocytic leukemia. The specimen was PBMCs, collected at disease progression, from a patient treated with ibrutinib. The rearrangement links TRBV11-2 to TRBJ2-7; 9 nucleotides match TRBD2. The chain's CDR3 is CASSVWTSAFYEQYF. The CDR3 DNA reads as TGTGCCAGCAGCGTCTGGACTAGCGCCTTTTACGAGCAGTACTTC. The entire variable domain, with the rest obtained from reference TRBV11-2 and TRBJ2-7, is as follows: EAGVAQSPRYKIIEKRQSVAFWCNPISGHATLYWYQQILGQGPKLLIQFQNNGVVDDSQLPKDRFSAERLKGVDSTLKIQPAKLEDSAVYLCASSVWTSAFYEQYFGPGTRLTVT.